This paragraph covers one T cell receptor beta chain sequence. Its antigen remains unknown. This clone may be a read error of a much larger clone one base away. These data are taken from a study of molecular identifiers for immune sequencing clone quantification. TCRdb recomputed calls from the PCR reads with MiXCR, one row per CDR3 protein. Of 550,000 to 750,000 distinct CDR3 sequences detected, 20% appear once; the ten largest clones hold roughly 0.9%. Per the germline V gene, CDR1 is SGHAT and CDR2 is FQNNGV. This CDR3 has 10 residues. The V and J ends lost 5 bases and 8 bases respectively, with 4 bases between them. Study-level points and caveats: Researchers reportedly could pick up spiked Jurkat TCR RNA from one cell mixed into about 970,000 naive cells.

The chain uses TRBV11-2 and TRBJ1-3; no clear D gene. The material sequenced was naive CD8+ T cells from blood, with Jurkat cell RNA spiked in. Subset defined: FACS-sorted CD8+CD4-CCR7+CD45RA+ naive T cells. The TCR sequence derives from a human donor in good health. Some libraries in this study had Jurkat cell RNA spiked in. CDR3 region: CASSADTIYF. DNA for the CDR3: TGTGCCAGCAGCGCCGACACCATATATTTT.